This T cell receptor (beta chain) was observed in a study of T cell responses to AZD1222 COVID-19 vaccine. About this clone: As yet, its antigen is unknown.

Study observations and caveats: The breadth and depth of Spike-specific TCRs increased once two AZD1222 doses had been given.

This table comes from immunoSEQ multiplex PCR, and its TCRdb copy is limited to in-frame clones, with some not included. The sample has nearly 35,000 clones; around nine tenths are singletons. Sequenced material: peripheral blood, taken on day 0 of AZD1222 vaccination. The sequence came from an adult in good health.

Here the CDR3 reads CASSPFPPGEKWNTIYF. The CDR3 DNA is TGTGCCAGCAGCCCCTTTCCTCCCGGGGAAAAGTGGAACACCATATATTTT. The rearrangement uses TRBV3-1 (or the pseudogene TRBV3-2) and TRBJ1-3, with D unresolved. Germline CDR1 and CDR2: LGHDT and YNNKEL (reference sequence). V was pared by 4 bases and J by 7 bases, with 23 bases between. This CDR3 comprises 17 residues.